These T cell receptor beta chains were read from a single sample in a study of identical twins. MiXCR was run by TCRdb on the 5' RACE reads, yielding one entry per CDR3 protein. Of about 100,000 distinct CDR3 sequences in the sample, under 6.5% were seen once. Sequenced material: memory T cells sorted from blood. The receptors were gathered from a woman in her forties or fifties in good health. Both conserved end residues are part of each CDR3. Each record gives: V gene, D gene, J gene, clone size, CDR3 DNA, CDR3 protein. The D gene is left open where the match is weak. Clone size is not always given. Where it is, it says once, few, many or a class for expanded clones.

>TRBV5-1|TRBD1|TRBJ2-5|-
TGCGCCAGCAGGGGTTGGAGACAGGGGCGACAAGAGACCCAGTACTTC
CASRGWRQGRQETQYF
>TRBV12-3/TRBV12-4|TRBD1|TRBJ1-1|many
TGTGCCAGCAGTTTACGACAGGGGCAGCTAAACACTGAAGCTTTCTTT
CASSLRQGQLNTEAFF
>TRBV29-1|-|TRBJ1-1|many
TGCAGCGTGGGCAGGGGCGCAGGGAACACTGAAGCTTTCTTT
CSVGRGAGNTEAFF
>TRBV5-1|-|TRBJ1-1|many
TGCGCCAGCAGCTGGGGGGGGGTACGAGTGAACACTGAAGCTTTCTTT
CASSWGGVRVNTEAFF
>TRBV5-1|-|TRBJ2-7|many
TGCGCCAGCAGCTTGGCCCTGGCATACGAGCAGTACTTC
CASSLALAYEQYF
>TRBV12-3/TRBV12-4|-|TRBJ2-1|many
TGTGCCAGCAGTTTACTTAGGTCCCGTTCCTACAATGAGCAGTTCTTC
CASSLLRSRSYNEQFF
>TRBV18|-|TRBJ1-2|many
TGTGCCAGCTCACAGCGGGAGGGGAACTATGGCTACACCTTC
CASSQREGNYGYTF
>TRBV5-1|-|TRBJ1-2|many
TGCGCCAGCAGCCCCACGGCGAGTGGCTACACCTTC
CASSPTASGYTF
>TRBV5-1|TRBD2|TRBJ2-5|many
TGCGCCAGCAGCACTGGACTAGCGGGAGTCGGGACCCAGTACTTC
CASSTGLAGVGTQYF
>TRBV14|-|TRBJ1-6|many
TGTGCCAGCAGCCAAGTAGCCCTTTCACCCCTCCACTTT
CASSQVALSPLHF
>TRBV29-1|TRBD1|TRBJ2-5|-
TGCAGCGCCCTTGGACAGGGGATAGAGACCCAGTACTTC
CSALGQGIETQYF
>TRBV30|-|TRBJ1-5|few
TGTGCCTGGAGCAAAGCAACCGGGACCTTAGGGAGCAATCAGCCCCAGCATTTT
CAWSKATGTLGSNQPQHF
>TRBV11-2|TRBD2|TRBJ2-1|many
TGTGCCAGCAGCCCGCGACTAGCTCGGAGCTCCTACAATGAGCAGTTCTTC
CASSPRLARSSYNEQFF
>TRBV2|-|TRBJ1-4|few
TGTGCCAGCAGCTATGGGACAACAACTAATGAAAAACTGTTTTTT
CASSYGTTTNEKLFF
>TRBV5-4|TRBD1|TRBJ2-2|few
TGTGCCAGCAGCCCCGGGACAGGCAACACCGGGGAGCTGTTTTTT
CASSPGTGNTGELFF
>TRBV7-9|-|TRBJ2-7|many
TGTGCCAGCAGCTTAAGCGGATTGGAGGTATCTTCCGAGCAGTACTTC
CASSLSGLEVSSEQYF
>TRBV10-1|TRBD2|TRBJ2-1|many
TGCGCCAGCAGTGGACTAGCGGGAGGTCTAAGGGACAATGAGCAGTTCTTC
CASSGLAGGLRDNEQFF
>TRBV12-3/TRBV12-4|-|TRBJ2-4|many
TGTGCCAGCACCTCTGGGGGCCGCAGGGGCAAAAACATTCAGTACTTC
CASTSGGRRGKNIQYF
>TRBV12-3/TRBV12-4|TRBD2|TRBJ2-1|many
TGTGCCAGCGCCCCGCCGGGACTAGCCACCGAGCAGTTCTTC
CASAPPGLATEQFF
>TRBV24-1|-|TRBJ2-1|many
TGTGCCACTAGTGACCCCTCAGGCAGGGCGAGTAACAATGAGCAGTTCTTC
CATSDPSGRASNNEQFF
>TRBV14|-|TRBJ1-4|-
TGTGCCAGCAGCCAAGGCACAGGGAGGACAACTAATGAAAAACTGTTTTTT
CASSQGTGRTTNEKLFF
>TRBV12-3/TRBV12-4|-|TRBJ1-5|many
TGTGCCAGCAGGGAGGGTCCCAGCAATCAGCCCCAGCATTTT
CASREGPSNQPQHF
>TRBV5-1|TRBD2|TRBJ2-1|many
TGCGCCAGCAGCCTCATGACTAGCGGGGGGAACAATGAGCAGTTCTTC
CASSLMTSGGNNEQFF
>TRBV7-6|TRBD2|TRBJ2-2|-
TGTGCCAGCAGCGACGGGGGGAGGGCCTCGCCGGCCGGGGAGCTGTTTTTT
CASSDGGRASPAGELFF
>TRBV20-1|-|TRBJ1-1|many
TGCAGTGCTAGTATCCAGGAGAACACTGAAGGTTTCTTT
CSASIQENTEGFF
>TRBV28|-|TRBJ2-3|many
TGTGCCAGCATCGGGGATGAGGGACCCTTTCACGGGCCGCAGTATTTT
CASIGDEGPFHGPQYF
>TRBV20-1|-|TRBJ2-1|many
TGCAGTGCTAGACCATGGACCAATGAGCAGTTCTTC
CSARPWTNEQFF
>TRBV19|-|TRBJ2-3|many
TGTGCCAGTAGTATGCGGTTCACGGGGCCCTACCCCACAGATACGCAGTATTTT
CASSMRFTGPYPTDTQYF
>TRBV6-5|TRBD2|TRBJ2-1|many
TGTGCCAGCAGTTTTCAGCGGGAGAGGGGCAATGAGCAGTTCTTC
CASSFQRERGNEQFF
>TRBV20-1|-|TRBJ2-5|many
TGCAGTGCTAGACGGGATACAGAAGAGACCCAGTACTTC
CSARRDTEETQYF
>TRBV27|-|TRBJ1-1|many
TGTGCCAGCAGTTCCGTCGACAAGGTGACTGAAGCTTTCTTT
CASSSVDKVTEAFF
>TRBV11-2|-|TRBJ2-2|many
TGTGCCAGCAGCTCCGGGACAACGAACACCGGGGAGCTGTTTTTT
CASSSGTTNTGELFF
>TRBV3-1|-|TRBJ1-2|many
TGTGCCAGCAGCCAAGATATTTGGGTTAACTATGGCTACACCTTC
CASSQDIWVNYGYTF
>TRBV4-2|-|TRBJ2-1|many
TGTGCCAGCAGGGGGCAGGCGGGACGGGAGCAGTTCTTC
CASRGQAGREQFF
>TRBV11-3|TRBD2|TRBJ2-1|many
TGTGCCAGCAGCTTAGTGGCGGGAGTCGACTCCTACAATGAGCAGTTCTTC
CASSLVAGVDSYNEQFF
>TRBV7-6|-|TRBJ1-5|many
TGTGCCAGCAGCCGGGCGACAGATCAGCCCCAGCATTTT
CASSRATDQPQHF
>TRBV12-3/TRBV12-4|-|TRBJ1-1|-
TGTGCCAGCAGTTTAGTGGGGAACACTGAAGCTTTCTTT
CASSLVGNTEAFF
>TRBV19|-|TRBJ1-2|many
TGTGCCAGTAACGGGCAGGGCGACTATGGCTACACCTTC
CASNGQGDYGYTF
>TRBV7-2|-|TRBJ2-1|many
TGTGCCAGCAGCTCAAACAGCGTCCTAAATGAGCAGTTCTTC
CASSSNSVLNEQFF
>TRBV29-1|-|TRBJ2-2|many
TGCAGCGTTGTGAAGGGCCCCTCGAACACCGGGGAGCTGTTTTTT
CSVVKGPSNTGELFF
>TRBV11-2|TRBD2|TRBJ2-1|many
TGTGCCAGCAGCTTACGGCGGGAGGGCCAAGATGAGCAGTTCTTC
CASSLRREGQDEQFF
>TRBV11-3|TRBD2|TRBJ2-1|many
TGTGCCAGCAGCTCTACTAGCGGGAGGGCCGATGAGCAGTTCTTC
CASSSTSGRADEQFF
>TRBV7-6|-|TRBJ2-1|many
TGTGCCAGCAGCTTAGATCTCAATGAGCAGTTCTTC
CASSLDLNEQFF
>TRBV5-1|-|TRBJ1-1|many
TGCGCCAGCAGCTTTGGGGGCTTGTACACTGAAGCTTTCTTT
CASSFGGLYTEAFF
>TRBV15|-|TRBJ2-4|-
TGTGCCACCAGCATCCGAGGGGGGGTAGCCAAAAACATTCAGTACTTC
CATSIRGGVAKNIQYF
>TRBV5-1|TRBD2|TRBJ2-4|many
TGCGCCAGCAGCTACGCGGGAGGCACGATAGCCAAAAACATTCAGTACTTC
CASSYAGGTIAKNIQYF
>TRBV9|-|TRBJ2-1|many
TGTGCCAGCAGCGTAGCTGGAGGACTCGGTTATCTCTACAATGAGCAGTTCTTC
CASSVAGGLGYLYNEQFF
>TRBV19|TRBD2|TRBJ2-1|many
TGTGCCAGTAGCAATAGGGCCGGACTAGGGAGGCATGAGCAGTTCTTC
CASSNRAGLGRHEQFF
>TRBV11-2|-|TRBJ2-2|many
TGTGCCAGCAGCGTCGAACTAGTATCCACCGGGGAGCTGTTTTTT
CASSVELVSTGELFF
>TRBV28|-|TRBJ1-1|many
TGTGCCAGCACCTTAACCGGGTCGACTGAAGCTTTCTTT
CASTLTGSTEAFF
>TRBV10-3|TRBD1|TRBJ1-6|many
TGTGCCATCAGTCCAGACAGGGGGGATTCACCCCTCCACTTT
CAISPDRGDSPLHF
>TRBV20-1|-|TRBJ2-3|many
TGCAGTGCTCGGCTGACTAGCACAGATACGCAGTATTTT
CSARLTSTDTQYF
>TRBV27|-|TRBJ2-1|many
TGTGCCAGCAGTTTACAGGGGACCGTACCTAACAATGAGCAGTTCTTC
CASSLQGTVPNNEQFF
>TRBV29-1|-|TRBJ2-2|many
TGCAGCGTTGAAACAGGCTACACCGGGGAGCTGTTTTTT
CSVETGYTGELFF
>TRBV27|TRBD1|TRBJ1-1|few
TGTGCCAGCAGTTTGTGGGACAGCACTGAAGCTTTCTTT
CASSLWDSTEAFF
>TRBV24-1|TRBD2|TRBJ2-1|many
TGTGCCACCAGTGATTTGCGCGCAGCGGGAGGCCTTAATGAGCAGTTCTTC
CATSDLRAAGGLNEQFF
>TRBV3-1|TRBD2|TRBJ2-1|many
TGTGCCAGCAGCCAAGTGTCGAGCGGGACCAATGAGCAGTTCTTC
CASSQVSSGTNEQFF
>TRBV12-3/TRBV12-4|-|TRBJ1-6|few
TGTGCCAGCAGTTTAGCGGACACCTCACCCCTCCACTTT
CASSLADTSPLHF
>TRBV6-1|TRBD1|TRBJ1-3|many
TGTGCCAGCATCATCGTGGGGCCAGGGGGTACAAACACCATATATTTT
CASIIVGPGGTNTIYF
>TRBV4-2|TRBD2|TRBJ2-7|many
TGTGCCAGCAGCCAATCTAGCGGGAGTTCCCACGAGCAGTACTTC
CASSQSSGSSHEQYF